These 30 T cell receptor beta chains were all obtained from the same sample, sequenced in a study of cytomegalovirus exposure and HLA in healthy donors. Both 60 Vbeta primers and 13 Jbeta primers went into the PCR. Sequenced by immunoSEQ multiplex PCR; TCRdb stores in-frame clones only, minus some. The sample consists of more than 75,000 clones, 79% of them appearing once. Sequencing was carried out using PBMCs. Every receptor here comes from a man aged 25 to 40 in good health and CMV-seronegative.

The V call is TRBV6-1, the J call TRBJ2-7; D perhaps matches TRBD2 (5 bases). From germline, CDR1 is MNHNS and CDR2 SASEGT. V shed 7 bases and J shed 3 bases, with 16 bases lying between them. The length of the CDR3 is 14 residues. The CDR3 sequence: CASTLTGSSYEQYF. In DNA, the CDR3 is TGTGCCAGCACCCTGACGGGGTCAAGCTACGAGCAGTACTTC.

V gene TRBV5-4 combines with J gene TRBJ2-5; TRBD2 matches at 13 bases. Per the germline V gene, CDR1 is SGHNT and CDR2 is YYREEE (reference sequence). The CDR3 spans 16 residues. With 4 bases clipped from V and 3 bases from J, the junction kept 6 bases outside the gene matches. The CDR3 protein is CASSPRGLAGKETQYF. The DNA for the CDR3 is TGTGCCAGCAGCCCCCGGGGACTAGCGGGGAAAGAGACCCAGTACTTC.

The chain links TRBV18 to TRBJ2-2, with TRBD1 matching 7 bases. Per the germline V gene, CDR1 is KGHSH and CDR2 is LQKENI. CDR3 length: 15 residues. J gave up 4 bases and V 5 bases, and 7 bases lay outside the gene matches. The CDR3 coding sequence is TGTGCCAGCTCAGAACAGGGGCGTAGCACCGGGGAGCTGTTTTTT. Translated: CASSEQGRSTGELFF.

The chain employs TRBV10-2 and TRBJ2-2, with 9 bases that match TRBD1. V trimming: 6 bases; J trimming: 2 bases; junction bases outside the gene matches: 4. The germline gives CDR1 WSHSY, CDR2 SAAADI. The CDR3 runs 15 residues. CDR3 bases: TGCGCCAGCAGGTGGGACAGGGAAAACACCGGGGAGCTGTTTTTT. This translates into CASRWDRENTGELFF.

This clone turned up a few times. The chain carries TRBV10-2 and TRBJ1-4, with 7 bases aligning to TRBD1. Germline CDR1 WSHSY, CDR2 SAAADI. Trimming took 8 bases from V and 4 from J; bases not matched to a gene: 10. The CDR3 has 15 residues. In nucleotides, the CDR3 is TGCGCCAGCTCTTGGTCTGGGACAGTTAATGAAAAACTGTTTTTT. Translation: CASSWSGTVNEKLFF.

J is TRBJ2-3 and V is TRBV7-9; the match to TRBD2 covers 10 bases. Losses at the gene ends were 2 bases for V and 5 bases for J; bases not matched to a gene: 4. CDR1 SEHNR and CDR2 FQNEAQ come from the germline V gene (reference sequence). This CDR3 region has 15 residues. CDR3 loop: CASSLRLAGVDTQYF. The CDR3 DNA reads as TGTGCCAGCAGCTTAAGGCTAGCGGGAGTAGATACGCAGTATTTT.

The chain's CDR3 is CASSYGGNTEAFF. The CDR3 DNA reads TGTGCCAGCAGTTACGGAGGGAACACTGAAGCTTTCTTT. V usage is TRBV6-5 and J usage is TRBJ1-1; the D is unclear. V dropped 2 bases and J dropped 1 base, with 5 bases sitting between them. The CDR3 has 13 amino acids. CDR1 is MNHEY, CDR2 SVGAGI, per germline.

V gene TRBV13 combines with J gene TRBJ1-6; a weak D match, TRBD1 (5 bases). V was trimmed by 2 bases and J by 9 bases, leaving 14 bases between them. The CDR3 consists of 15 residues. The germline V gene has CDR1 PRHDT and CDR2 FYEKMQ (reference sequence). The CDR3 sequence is CASSLSRQQGSPLHF. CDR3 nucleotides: TGTGCCAGCAGCTTAAGTCGACAGCAAGGTTCACCCCTCCACTTT. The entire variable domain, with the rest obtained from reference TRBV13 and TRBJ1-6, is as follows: AAGVIQSPRHLIKEKRETATLKCYPIPRHDTVYWYQQGPGQDPQFLISFYEKMQSDKGSIPDRFSAQQFSDYHSELNMSSLELGDSALYFCASSLSRQQGSPLHFGNGTRLTVT.

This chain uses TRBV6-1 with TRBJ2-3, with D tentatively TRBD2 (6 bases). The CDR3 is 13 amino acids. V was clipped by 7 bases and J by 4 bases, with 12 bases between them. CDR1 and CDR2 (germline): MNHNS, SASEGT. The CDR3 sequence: CASNIGGADTQYF. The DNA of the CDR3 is TGTGCCAGCAATATCGGCGGGGCAGATACGCAGTATTTT.

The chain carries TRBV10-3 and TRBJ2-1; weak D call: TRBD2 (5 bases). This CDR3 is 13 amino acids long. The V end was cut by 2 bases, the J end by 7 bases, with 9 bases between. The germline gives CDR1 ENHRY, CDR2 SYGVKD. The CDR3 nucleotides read TGTGCCATCAGTGAGACTAGTGGGAATGAGCAGTTCTTC. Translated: CAISETSGNEQFF.

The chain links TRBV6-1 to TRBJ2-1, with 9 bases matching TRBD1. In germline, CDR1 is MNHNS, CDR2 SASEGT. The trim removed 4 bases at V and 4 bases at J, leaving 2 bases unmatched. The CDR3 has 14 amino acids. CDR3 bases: TGTGCCAGCAGTGGGGACAGGGCTTACAATGAGCAGTTCTTC. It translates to CASSGDRAYNEQFF.

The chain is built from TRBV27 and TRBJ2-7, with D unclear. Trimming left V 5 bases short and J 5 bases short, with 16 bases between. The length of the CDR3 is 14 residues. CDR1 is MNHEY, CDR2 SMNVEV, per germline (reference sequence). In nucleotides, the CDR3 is TGTGCCAGCAGTCAGCGCGCTAGAGGCGACGAGCAGTACTTC. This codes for CASSQRARGDEQYF.

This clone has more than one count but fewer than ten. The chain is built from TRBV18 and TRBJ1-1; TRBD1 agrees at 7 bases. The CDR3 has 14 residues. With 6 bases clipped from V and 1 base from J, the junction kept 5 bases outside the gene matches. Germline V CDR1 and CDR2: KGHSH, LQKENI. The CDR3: CASSGDRKNTEAFF. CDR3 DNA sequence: TGTGCCAGCTCCGGGGACAGAAAGAACACTGAAGCTTTCTTT.

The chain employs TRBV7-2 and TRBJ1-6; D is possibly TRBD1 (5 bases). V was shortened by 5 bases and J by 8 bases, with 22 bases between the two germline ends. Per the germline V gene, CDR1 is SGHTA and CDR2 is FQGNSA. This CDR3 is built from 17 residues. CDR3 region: CASSLRLPNRNDSPLHF. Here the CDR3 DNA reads TGTGCCAGCAGCCTTCGGCTTCCTAACAGGAACGATTCACCCCTCCACTTT.

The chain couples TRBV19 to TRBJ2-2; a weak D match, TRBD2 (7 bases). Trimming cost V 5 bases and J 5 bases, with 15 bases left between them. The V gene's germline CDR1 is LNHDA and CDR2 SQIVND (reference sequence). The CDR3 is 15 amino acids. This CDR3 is CASSGGATRTGELFF. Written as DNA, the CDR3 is TGTGCCAGTAGTGGGGGGGCCACTAGGACCGGGGAGCTGTTTTTT.

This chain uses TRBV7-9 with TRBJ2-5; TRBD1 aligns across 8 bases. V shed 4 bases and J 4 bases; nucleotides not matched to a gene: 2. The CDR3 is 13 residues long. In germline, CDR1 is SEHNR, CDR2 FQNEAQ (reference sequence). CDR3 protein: CASSSRGRETQYF. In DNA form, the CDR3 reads TGTGCCAGCAGCTCCAGGGGGCGAGAGACCCAGTACTTC.

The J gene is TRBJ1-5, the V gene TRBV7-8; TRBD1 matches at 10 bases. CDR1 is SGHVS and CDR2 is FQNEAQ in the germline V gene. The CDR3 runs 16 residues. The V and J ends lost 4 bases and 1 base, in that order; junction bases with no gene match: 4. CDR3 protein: CASSSRDRGSNQPQHF. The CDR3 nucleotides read TGTGCCAGCAGCTCCCGGGACAGGGGAAGCAATCAGCCCCAGCATTTT.

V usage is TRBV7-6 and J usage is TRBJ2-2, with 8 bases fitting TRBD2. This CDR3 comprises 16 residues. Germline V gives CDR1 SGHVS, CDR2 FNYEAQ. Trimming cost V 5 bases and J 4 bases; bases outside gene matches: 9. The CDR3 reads CASSAPGGLTTGELFF. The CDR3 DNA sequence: TGTGCCAGCAGCGCCCCGGGGGGGTTGACCACCGGGGAGCTGTTTTTT.

Here the CDR3 DNA reads TGTGCCAGCAGTGAAACAGTAGACGGTACCGGGGAGCTGTTTTTT. Translating it yields CASSETVDGTGELFF. The chain carries TRBV6-4 and TRBJ2-2; D uncertain. The CDR3 is 15 amino acids. Germline CDR1 reads MRHNA; CDR2 reads SNTAGT. The V gene lost 3 bases and the J gene lost 5 bases, with 13 bases spanning the gap.

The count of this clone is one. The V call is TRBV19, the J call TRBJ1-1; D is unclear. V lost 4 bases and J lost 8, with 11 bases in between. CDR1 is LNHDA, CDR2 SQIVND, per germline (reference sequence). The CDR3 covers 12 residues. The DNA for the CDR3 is TGTGCCAGTAGTACCCGCTTGGCCGAAGCTTTCTTT. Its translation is CASSTRLAEAFF.

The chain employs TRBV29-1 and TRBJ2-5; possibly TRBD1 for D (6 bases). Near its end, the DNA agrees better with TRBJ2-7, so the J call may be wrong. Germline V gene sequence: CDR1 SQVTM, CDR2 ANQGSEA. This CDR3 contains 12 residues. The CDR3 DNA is TGCAGCGTTGGGCAACAGGGCTACGAGCAGTACTTC. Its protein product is CSVGQQGYEQYF.

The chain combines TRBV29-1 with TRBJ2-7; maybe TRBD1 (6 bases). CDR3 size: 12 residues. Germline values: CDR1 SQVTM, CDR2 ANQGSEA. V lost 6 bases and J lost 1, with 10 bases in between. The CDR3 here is CSVMGQSYEQYF. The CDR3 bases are TGCAGCGTCATGGGACAATCCTACGAGCAGTACTTC.

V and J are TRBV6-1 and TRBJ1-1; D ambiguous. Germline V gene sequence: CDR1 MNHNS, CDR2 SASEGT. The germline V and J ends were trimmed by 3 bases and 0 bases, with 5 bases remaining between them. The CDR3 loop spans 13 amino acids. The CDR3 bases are TGTGCCAGCAGTGACCCGGTGAACACTGAAGCTTTCTTT. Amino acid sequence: CASSDPVNTEAFF.

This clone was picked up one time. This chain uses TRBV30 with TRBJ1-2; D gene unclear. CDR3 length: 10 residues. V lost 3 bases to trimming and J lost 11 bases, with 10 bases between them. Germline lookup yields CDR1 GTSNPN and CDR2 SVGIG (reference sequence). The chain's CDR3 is CAWREAGYTF. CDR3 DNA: TGTGCCTGGAGGGAGGCGGGATACACCTTC.

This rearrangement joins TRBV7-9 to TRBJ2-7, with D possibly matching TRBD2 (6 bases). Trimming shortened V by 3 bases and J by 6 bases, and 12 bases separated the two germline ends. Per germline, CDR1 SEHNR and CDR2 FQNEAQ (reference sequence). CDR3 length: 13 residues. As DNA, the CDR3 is TGTGCCAGCAGCTTGTCGGGAGTCGGCGAGCAGTACTTC. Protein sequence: CASSLSGVGEQYF.

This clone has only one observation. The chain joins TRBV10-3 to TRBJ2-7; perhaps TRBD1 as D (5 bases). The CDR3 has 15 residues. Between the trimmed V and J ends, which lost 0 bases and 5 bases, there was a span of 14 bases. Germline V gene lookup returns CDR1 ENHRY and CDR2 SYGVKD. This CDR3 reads CAISESRSRVDEQYF. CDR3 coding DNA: TGTGCCATCAGTGAGTCGCGTTCCAGGGTCGACGAGCAGTACTTC.

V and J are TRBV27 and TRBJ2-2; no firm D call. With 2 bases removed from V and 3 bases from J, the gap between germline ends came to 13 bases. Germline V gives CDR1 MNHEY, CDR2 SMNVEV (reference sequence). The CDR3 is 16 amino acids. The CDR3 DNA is TGTGCCAGCAGTTTAATCGGCAGGTCGGACACCGGGGAGCTGTTTTTT. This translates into CASSLIGRSDTGELFF.

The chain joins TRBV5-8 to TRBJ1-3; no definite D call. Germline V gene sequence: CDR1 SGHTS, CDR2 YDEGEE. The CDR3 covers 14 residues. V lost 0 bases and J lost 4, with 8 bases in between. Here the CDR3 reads CASSLVQVGNTIYF. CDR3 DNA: TGTGCCAGCAGCTTGGTTCAGGTCGGAAACACCATATATTTT.

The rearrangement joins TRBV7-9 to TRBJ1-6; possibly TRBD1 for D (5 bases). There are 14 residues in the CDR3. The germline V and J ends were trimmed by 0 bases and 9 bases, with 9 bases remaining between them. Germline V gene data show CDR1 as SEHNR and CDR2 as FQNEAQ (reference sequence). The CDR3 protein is CASSLAAGFSPLHF. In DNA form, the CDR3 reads TGTGCCAGCAGCTTAGCGGCAGGGTTTTCACCCCTCCACTTT.

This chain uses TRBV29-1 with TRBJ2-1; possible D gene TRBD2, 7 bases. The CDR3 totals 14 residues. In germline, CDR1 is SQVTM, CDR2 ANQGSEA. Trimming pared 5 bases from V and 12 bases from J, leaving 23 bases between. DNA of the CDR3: TGCAGCGTTTCCGGGGGAGGGGGGGTTGATGGGCAGTTCTTC. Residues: CSVSGGGGVDGQFF.